This entry concerns a single T cell receptor (beta chain). As yet, its antigen is unknown. The data derive from a study of shared clonotypes between healthy human individuals. The assay ran at deep level. The assay was immunoSEQ multiplex PCR, and TCRdb's table has in-frame clones only and misses some. The table shows roughly 2.6 million clones, with around nine tenths occurring only once. Overall study results and limits: Blood alone was sampled, and tissue repertoires likely differ. Across subsets, estimated richness was generally greater for naive than for memory populations.

The ends were cut back, 4 bases at V and 4 bases at J, with 16 bases in the middle. Germline V gene sequence: CDR1 MGHDK, CDR2 SYGVNS. The CDR3 sequence is 15 residues long. This clonotype was obtained from a man aged 18 to 35 in good health. Sample: naive CD4+ T cells sorted from blood. Described subset: CD45RA+ positively selected. The chain uses TRBV25-1 and TRBJ1-2, with a weak D call TRBD1 (6 bases). The CDR3 nucleotides read TGTGCCAGCAGTGCCACTACAGGGATGGCCTATGGCTACACCTTC. Translating gives CASSATTGMAYGYTF.